A selection of T cell receptor beta chains follows, all from one sample in a study of blood T cell repertoires in COVID-19. Assay: immunoSEQ multiplex PCR; the TCRdb copy retains only in-frame clones and omits some. The profile shows roughly 99,000 clones, around nine tenths of them singletons. The specimen was peripheral blood. These receptor sequences come from a woman under 40 with acute or convalescent COVID-19. Each CDR3 is given with its conserved first and last residue. D genes are given only for firm matches. Clone size is stated in some rows and not others, as once, few, many or a class when expanded.

len: 16
v_gene: TRBV4-1
j_gene: TRBJ2-1
abundance: .
d_gene: TRBD2
CDR3nt: TGCGCCAGCAGCCAGCGAACTAGCGGTGTTTGGTATGAGCAGTTCTTC
CDR3aa: CASSQRTSGVWYEQFF

len: 14
v_gene: TRBV27
j_gene: TRBJ2-7
abundance: once
d_gene: TRBD2
CDR3nt: TGTGCCAGCAGTCCCCGGACTAGCGGATACGAGCAGTACTTC
CDR3aa: CASSPRTSGYEQYF

len: 14
v_gene: TRBV7-9
j_gene: TRBJ1-5
abundance: few
d_gene: TRBD1
CDR3nt: TGTGCCAGCAGCTGGACAGGGAGCAATCAGCCCCAGCATTTT
CDR3aa: CASSWTGSNQPQHF

len: 14
v_gene: TRBV6-5
j_gene: TRBJ2-7
abundance: .
d_gene: TRBD1
CDR3nt: TGTGCCAGCAGGTCAGGGCAGGGGGACTACGAGCAGTACTTC
CDR3aa: CASRSGQGDYEQYF

len: 14
v_gene: TRBV9
j_gene: TRBJ1-3
abundance: .
d_gene: .
CDR3nt: TGTGCCAGCAGCGTAGATGGGAGGAGCCACACCATATATTTT
CDR3aa: CASSVDGRSHTIYF

len: 14
v_gene: TRBV9
j_gene: TRBJ2-5
abundance: .
d_gene: .
CDR3nt: TGTGCCAGCAGCGTAGCCGGCGGGTTGGAGACCCAGTACTTC
CDR3aa: CASSVAGGLETQYF

len: 16
v_gene: TRBV10-2
j_gene: TRBJ2-7
abundance: .
d_gene: TRBD2
CDR3nt: TGCGCCAGCAGCCCACCGACTAGCGGGAGACTCTACGAGCAGTACTTC
CDR3aa: CASSPPTSGRLYEQYF

len: 15
v_gene: TRBV18
j_gene: TRBJ2-7
abundance: .
d_gene: TRBD2
CDR3nt: TGTGCCAGCTCACCACTCGCGGGGGTGCCCTACGAGCAGTACTTC
CDR3aa: CASSPLAGVPYEQYF

len: 16
v_gene: TRBV3-1/TRBV3-2
j_gene: TRBJ2-5
abundance: .
d_gene: TRBD2
CDR3nt: TGTGCCAGCAGCCAAGATGGGGCGGGAGACCAAGAGACCCAGTACTTC
CDR3aa: CASSQDGAGDQETQYF

len: 14
v_gene: TRBV10-1
j_gene: TRBJ2-3
abundance: .
d_gene: TRBD2
CDR3nt: TGCGCCAGCAGCGCGACTAGCGGGAGTTTTACGCAGTATTTT
CDR3aa: CASSATSGSFTQYF

len: 14
v_gene: TRBV5-4
j_gene: TRBJ2-7
abundance: .
d_gene: TRBD1
CDR3nt: TGTGCCAGCAGTTTTACTTGGACAGGGGGCGAGCAGTACTTC
CDR3aa: CASSFTWTGGEQYF

len: 16
v_gene: TRBV4-3
j_gene: TRBJ1-6
abundance: .
d_gene: .
CDR3nt: TGCGCCAGCAGCCAAGATGGGGGCAGGGTAGTTTCACCCCTCCACTTT
CDR3aa: CASSQDGGRVVSPLHF

len: 17
v_gene: TRBV28
j_gene: TRBJ1-1
abundance: .
d_gene: TRBD1
CDR3nt: TGTGCCAGCAGTTCACGACAGGGATCAACAGAGAACACTGAAGCTTTCTTT
CDR3aa: CASSSRQGSTENTEAFF

len: 15
v_gene: TRBV6-5
j_gene: TRBJ1-6
abundance: .
d_gene: .
CDR3nt: TGTGCCAGCATCGGAAGGGGGTCCTATAATTCACCCCTCCACTTT
CDR3aa: CASIGRGSYNSPLHF

len: 16
v_gene: TRBV7-7
j_gene: TRBJ2-5
abundance: once
d_gene: .
CDR3nt: TGTGCCAGCAGCTTAGAGGTCGGACACCAACAAGAGACCCAGTACTTC
CDR3aa: CASSLEVGHQQETQYF

len: 16
v_gene: TRBV7-8
j_gene: TRBJ2-7
abundance: .
d_gene: TRBD1
CDR3nt: TGTGCCAGCAGCCCGACAGGGTGGGGGATCTCCTACGAGCAGTACTTC
CDR3aa: CASSPTGWGISYEQYF

len: 16
v_gene: TRBV6-6
j_gene: TRBJ1-5
abundance: .
d_gene: TRBD1
CDR3nt: TGTGCCAGCAGGGGACAGGGACGGAATAGCAATCAGCCCCAGCATTTT
CDR3aa: CASRGQGRNSNQPQHF

len: 16
v_gene: TRBV10-3
j_gene: TRBJ2-1
abundance: .
d_gene: .
CDR3nt: TGTGCCATCAGTGACGCAGCGGCCAGCTCCTACAATGAGCAGTTCTTC
CDR3aa: CAISDAAASSYNEQFF

len: 17
v_gene: TRBV7-9
j_gene: TRBJ2-7
abundance: .
d_gene: TRBD1
CDR3nt: TGTGCCAGCAGCTTGGCTAAGGGACAGGGTTTTTCCTACGAGCAGTACTTC
CDR3aa: CASSLAKGQGFSYEQYF

len: 15
v_gene: TRBV2
j_gene: TRBJ2-1
abundance: .
d_gene: TRBD1
CDR3nt: TGTGCCAGCAGCCCCAGGTTTGCAGGGGGCAATGAGCAGTTCTTC
CDR3aa: CASSPRFAGGNEQFF